The 7 T cell receptor beta chains below come from one sample, sequenced in a study of T cells in Graves' hyperthyroidism and ophthalmopathy. What was amplified from RNA transcripts were TCR beta CDR3 regions. HTBI primers were used for first-round RT-PCR of the TCR CDR3. MiXCR was run by TCRdb on the multiplex PCR reads, yielding one entry per CDR3 protein. The repertoire holds 600,000 to 700,000 distinct CDR3 sequences, 45% seen once, with under 8.5% in the top ten. Material: peripheral blood or thyroid tissue (not recorded which). These receptors were collected from an adult man with Graves' disease, either hyperthyroidism or ophthalmopathy (not recorded which).

This clonotype was recorded at least ten times. The DNA of the CDR3 is TGTGCCAGCAACGCAGGGGCCCGGGGCACTGAAGCTTTCTTT. Protein sequence: CASNAGARGTEAFF. This sequence joins TRBV12-3 or TRBV12-4 and TRBJ1-1; tentative D call: TRBD1 (6 bases). V lost 7 bases and J 4 bases, leaving 16 bases between the germline ends. The CDR3 consists of 14 residues.

This chain links TRBV25-1 with TRBJ1-3, with TRBD1 identical over 10 bases. Germline V gene data show CDR1 as MGHDK and CDR2 as SYGVNS. With 0 bases clipped from V and 8 bases from J, the junction kept 7 bases outside the gene matches. The CDR3 covers 16 residues. CDR3 nucleotide sequence: TGTGCCAGCAGTGAATATACGGGGACAGGGGTTTACACCATATATTTT. Translated, it gives CASSEYTGTGVYTIYF.

To note about this clonotype: A read error is possible here, since a much larger clone lies one base away. The chain combines TRBV20-1 with TRBJ2-5; D tentatively reads TRBD1 or TRBD2 (6 bases each). Germline CDR1 and CDR2: DFQATT and SNEGSKA (reference sequence). The CDR3 totals 13 residues. CDR3 sequence reads: CSARAGGGETHYF. The CDR3 coding sequence is TGCAGTGCTAGAGCTGGGGGCGGGGAGACCCATTACTTC.

The sample holds a few counts of this clonotype. This chain links TRBV7-8 with TRBJ1-5, with D unclear. The CDR3 is made up of 14 amino acids. In germline, CDR1 is SGHVS, CDR2 FQNEAQ. Trimming removed 6 bases at V and 1 base at J, with 10 bases between. The CDR3 protein is CASRQVGSNQPQHF. The DNA for the CDR3 is TGTGCCAGCAGGCAGGTGGGGAGCAATCAGCCCCAGCATTTT.

Many counts were recorded for this clonotype. The J gene is TRBJ1-4, the V gene TRBV7-2; D remains ambiguous. Germline V lookup: CDR1 SGHTA, CDR2 FQGNSA. V lost 5 bases to trimming and J lost 14 bases, with 15 bases between them. This CDR3 region has 12 residues. The CDR3 DNA reads as TGTGCCAGCAGCCCTGGCGGTGTAGTTCTGTTTTTT. Encoded protein: CASSPGGVVLFF. The entire variable domain, with the rest obtained from reference TRBV7-2 and TRBJ1-4, is as follows: GAGVSQSPSNKVTEKGKDVELRCDPISGHTALYWYRQSLGQGLEFLIYFQGNSAPDKSGLPSDRFSAERTGGSVSTLTIQRTQQEDSAVYLCASSPGGVVLFFGSGTQLSVL.

The V and J genes are TRBV7-9 and TRBJ1-2; possible D gene TRBD1, 6 bases. Germline CDR1 is SEHNR and CDR2 is FQNEAQ (reference sequence). The CDR3 consists of 15 residues. V was shortened by 4 bases and J by 6 bases, with 18 bases between the two germline ends. The CDR3 nucleotides are TGTGCCAGCAGCTCGCACGACCTACAGGGCGATGGCTACACCTTC. This encodes CASSSHDLQGDGYTF.

A few counts support this clonotype. The V gene is TRBV20-1, the J gene TRBJ1-5; D remains unclear. The germline V gene has CDR1 DFQATT and CDR2 SNEGSKA (reference sequence). The CDR3 totals 12 residues. Deletions cut 3 bases from V and 3 bases from J, with 6 bases between. CDR3 in amino acids: CSASPANQPQHF. DNA of the CDR3: TGCAGTGCTAGCCCAGCCAATCAGCCCCAGCATTTT.